Sequencing of this TCR beta chain was carried out in a study of control samples from healthy donors and cancer patients. Generated by immunoSEQ multiplex PCR, the TCRdb table keeps only in-frame clones and is missing some. The sample contains about 160,000 clones, roughly 90% of which appear only once. The CDR3 is 12 amino acids. With 4 bases removed from V and 7 bases from J, the gap between germline ends came to 11 bases. Germline V CDR1 and CDR2: LNHDA, SQIVND (reference sequence). This chain connects TRBV19 to TRBJ2-7; tentatively, D is TRBD1 (6 bases). The clonotype was recovered from a young man in good health. The material sequenced was blood. CDR3 amino acids: CASSSQGREQYF. DNA of the CDR3: TGTGCCAGTAGTAGCCAGGGGCGAGAGCAGTACTTC.